This T cell receptor (beta chain) was identified during a study of sequential checkpoint blockade in melanoma. Study overall: First-line arms were nivolumab then ipilimumab, or the reverse, randomized 1:1. Maintenance nivolumab came after either treatment sequence.

Regarding treatment: randomized to nivolumab then ipilimumab (arm A) or the reverse (arm B). The CDR3 runs to 16 residues. Germline CDR1 MNHEY, CDR2 SVGAGI. Trimming cost V 0 bases and J 2 bases, with 13 bases left between them. The protocol was immunoSEQ multiplex PCR, while the TCRdb copy is restricted to in-frame clones and leaves out a portion. The sample yields fewer than 15,000 clones, roughly 60% seen once. This specimen was CD8+ T cells sorted from blood (inferred from file names), taken from a patient given nivolumab and ipilimumab in sequence. The chain is built from TRBV6-5 and TRBJ1-2; D remains ambiguous. The receptor was isolated from a human donor with melanoma. CDR3: CASSYSTKTTNYGYTF. As DNA, the CDR3 is TGTGCCAGCAGTTACTCAACCAAGACAACCAACTATGGCTACACCTTC.